This TCR beta chain was found in a study of blood T cell repertoires in COVID-19. On the study more broadly: There were acute and convalescent COVID-19 samples, and they came from the United States, Italy and Spain.

This CDR3 spans 11 amino acids. V lost 6 bases and J 6 bases, leaving 6 bases between the germline ends. Germline-derived CDR1 and CDR2 are MGHDK and SYGVNS. Per the study methods: Scientists estimated how many nucleated cells there were by amplifying reference gene primers. Profiled with immunoSEQ multiplex PCR; TCRdb holds only in-frame clones, not every one. The DNA was the basis for D and trimming; V, J and clone size are from that table. The data hold under 300,000 clones, with about 85% observed a single time. The J gene is TRBJ2-1, the V gene TRBV25-1; perhaps TRBD2 as D (6 bases). The material sequenced was peripheral blood. The clonotype comes from a human donor in a cohort sampled during active COVID-19. Here the CDR3 reads CASSGSNEQFF. DNA of the CDR3: TGTGCCAGCAGCGGGAGCAATGAGCAGTTCTTC.